This T cell receptor beta chain appears in the sequencing data of a study of PD-L1 blockade in urothelial cancer. The overall study: Male sex and bladder-origin urothelial cancer were recorded for about 90% of the roughly 29 patients. Blood underwent analysis 3 weeks (second dose) and 6 weeks after treatment began.

Profiled with immunoSEQ multiplex PCR; TCRdb holds only in-frame clones, not every one. The sample holds about 14,000 clones; 88% are singletons and the top ten take around 15%. Germline values: CDR1 ENHRY, CDR2 SYGVKD. CDR3 size: 14 residues. The ends lost 6 bases at V and 3 bases at J; junction bases unmatched: 4. Locally advanced or metastatic urothelial carcinoma affected the patients. Sequencing used PBMCs, obtained around atezolizumab (anti-PD-L1) treatment. The chain joins TRBV10-3 to TRBJ2-7; 11 positions match TRBD2. The receptor was derived from a man between 65 and 85 years old with urothelial cancer. The CDR3 sequence: CAIRETSGNYEQYF. The CDR3 coding sequence is TGTGCCATCAGAGAGACTAGCGGGAACTACGAGCAGTACTTC.